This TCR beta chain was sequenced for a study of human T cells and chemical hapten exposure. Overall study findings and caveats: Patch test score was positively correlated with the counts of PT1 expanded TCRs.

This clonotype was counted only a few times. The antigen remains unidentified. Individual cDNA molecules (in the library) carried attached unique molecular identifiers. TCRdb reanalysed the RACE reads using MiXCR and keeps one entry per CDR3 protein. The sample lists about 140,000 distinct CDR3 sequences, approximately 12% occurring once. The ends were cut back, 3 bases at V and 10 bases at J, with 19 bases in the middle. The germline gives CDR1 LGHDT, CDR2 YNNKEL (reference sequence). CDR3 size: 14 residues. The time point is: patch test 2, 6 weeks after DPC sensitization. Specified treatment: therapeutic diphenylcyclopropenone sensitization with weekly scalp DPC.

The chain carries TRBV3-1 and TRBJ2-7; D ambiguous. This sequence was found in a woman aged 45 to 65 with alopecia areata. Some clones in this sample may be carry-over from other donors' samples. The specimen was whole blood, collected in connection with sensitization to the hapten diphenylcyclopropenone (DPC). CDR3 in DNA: TGTGCCAGCAGCCACGACTTTGACACTGCGAACCAGTACTTC. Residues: CASSHDFDTANQYF.